These 17 T cell receptor beta chains were all obtained from the same sample, sequenced in a study of metastatic and nonmetastatic thyroid tumors. Treatment of any kind had been given to no patient before thyroid surgery. TCRdb re-analyzed the PCR reads using MiXCR. The table lists some 30,000 clones, 25% to 30% of them singletons. Sequenced material: blood. The receptors were sampled from a female donor with papillary thyroid cancer or a benign thyroid nodule (not recorded which). Some clones in this sample may be carry-over from other donors' samples.

This clone was seen a handful of times. The rearrangement uses TRBV6-1 and TRBJ1-1; no clear D gene. Per germline, CDR1 MNHNS and CDR2 SASEGT. This CDR3 has 14 residues. Trimming pared 5 bases from V and 1 base from J, leaving 11 bases between. CDR3 residues: CASSPLIENTEAFF. The CDR3 DNA reads TGTGCCAGCAGTCCACTCATAGAGAACACTGAAGCTTTCTTT.

The chain couples TRBV12-3 or TRBV12-4 to TRBJ2-1; 7 bases line up with TRBD2. The ends lost 3 bases at V and 5 bases at J; junction bases unmatched: 10. The CDR3 is made up of 16 amino acids. CDR3 sequence: CASSFEAGASNNEQFF. CDR3 DNA sequence: TGTGCCAGCAGTTTCGAGGCGGGAGCTAGCAACAATGAGCAGTTCTTC.

This clone was counted ten times or more. The genes are TRBV7-9 and TRBJ1-3, with a weak D call TRBD1 (6 bases). V lost 5 bases, J lost 4 bases, and 15 bases lay in between. Germline V CDR1 and CDR2: SEHNR, FQNEAQ (reference sequence). This CDR3 spans 15 amino acids. CDR3 protein: CASSARTVLGNTIYF. In DNA form, the CDR3 reads TGTGCCAGCAGCGCCCGGACAGTACTGGGAAACACCATATATTTT.

This clone is classed as medium-sized. The gene calls are TRBV2 and TRBJ2-5, with 7 bases lining up with TRBD2. The CDR3 is 13 amino acids. The J segment lost 5 bases and the V segment lost 8 bases, leaving 8 bases of the junction unmatched. The germline V gene has CDR1 SNHLY and CDR2 FYNNEI. The CDR3 DNA reads TGTGCCAGCGGGGGGGGTGGTATGGAGACCCAGTACTTC. Translated: CASGGGGMETQYF. Drawing the rest from reference TRBV2 and TRBJ2-5, the complete variable domain is EPEVTQTPSHQVTQMGQEVILRCVPISNHLYFYWYRQILGQKVEFLVSFYNNEISEKSEIFDDQFSVERPDGSNFTLKIRSTKLEDSAMYFCASGGGGMETQYFGPGTRLLVL.

This rearrangement joins TRBV7-9 to TRBJ1-3; no definite D call. Germline V gives CDR1 SEHNR, CDR2 FQNEAQ (reference sequence). The CDR3 length is 14 residues. V was shortened by 4 bases and J by 2 bases, with 9 bases between the two germline ends. CDR3: CASSSPWAGNTIYF. The CDR3 nucleotides are TGTGCCAGCAGCTCCCCGTGGGCTGGAAACACCATATATTTT.

V gene TRBV6-4 combines with J gene TRBJ2-3; D gene ambiguous. This CDR3 has 13 residues. Germline CDR1 is MRHNA and CDR2 is SNTAGT. Trimming removed 3 bases from V and 3 bases from J, with 7 bases in between. The chain's CDR3 is CASSEKTTDTQYF. DNA of the CDR3: TGTGCCAGCAGTGAAAAGACTACAGATACGCAGTATTTT.

The V and J genes are TRBV29-1 and TRBJ2-5; 8 bases are shared with TRBD1. CDR1 and CDR2 (germline): SQVTM, ANQGSEA. V shed 6 bases, J shed 4 bases, and the junction held 4 bases outside the gene matches. The CDR3 sequence is 12 residues long. The CDR3 nucleotides read TGCAGCGTAGACAGGGGCGGAGAGACCCAGTACTTC. It translates to CSVDRGGETQYF.

This chain links TRBV30 with TRBJ1-4, with 10 nucleotides matching TRBD1. The germline V gene encodes CDR1 GTSNPN and CDR2 SVGIG (reference sequence). V gave up 3 bases and J gave up 8 bases; unmatched junction bases: 9. The CDR3 runs to 15 residues. This CDR3 is CAWSPGQGIAEKLFF. CDR3 DNA: TGTGCCTGGAGCCCGGGACAGGGGATAGCGGAAAAACTGTTTTTT.

The gene calls are TRBV19 and TRBJ1-5; D remains ambiguous. CDR1 and CDR2 (germline): LNHDA, SQIVND (reference sequence). Trimming took 5 bases from V and 7 from J, leaving 18 bases between them. The length of the CDR3 is 15 residues. CDR3 coding DNA: TGTGCCAGTAGTGCGGCCCGGGCCGAAGGACAGCCCCAGCATTTT. This gives the protein CASSAARAEGQPQHF.

This chain links TRBV5-1 with TRBJ1-1; TRBD1 might be the D (6 bases). With 4 bases removed from V and 4 bases from J, the gap between germline ends came to 11 bases. There are 13 residues in the CDR3. The germline gives CDR1 SGHRS, CDR2 YFSETQ. CDR3: CASSLTGFTEAFF. The CDR3 bases are TGCGCCAGCAGCCTCACAGGGTTCACTGAAGCTTTCTTT.

The V gene is TRBV28, the J gene TRBJ1-5; 7 bases line up with TRBD1. CDR1 is MDHEN and CDR2 is SYDVKM in the germline V gene. The CDR3 extends over 15 amino acids. J was trimmed by 2 bases and V by 7 bases; bases with no gene match: 8. CDR3 protein: CASNEQGRGNQPQHF. The CDR3 nucleotides are TGTGCCAGCAACGAACAGGGGAGGGGCAATCAGCCCCAGCATTTT.

This clone turned up a few times. This chain connects TRBV5-1 to TRBJ2-7, with D tentatively TRBD1 (5 bases). The germline V gene has CDR1 SGHRS and CDR2 YFSETQ. V was cut by 2 bases and J by 3 bases, with 15 bases left in between. This CDR3 is built from 15 residues. Written as DNA, the CDR3 is TGCGCCAGCAGCTTTAACCAGGGAATGAACTACGAGCAGTACTTC. Translation: CASSFNQGMNYEQYF.

This clone appeared many times. V usage is TRBV9 and J usage is TRBJ2-5; 7 positions agree with TRBD2. The V segment lost 5 bases and the J segment 4 bases; nucleotides outside the gene matches: 11. Germline V lookup: CDR1 SGDLS, CDR2 YYNGEE. The CDR3 spans 15 residues. DNA for the CDR3: TGTGCCAGCAGTCTTCGGGGGGACTTCTTAGAGACCCAGTACTTC. It yields the protein CASSLRGDFLETQYF.

This chain connects TRBV28 to TRBJ1-2; 7 bases agree with TRBD1. The CDR3 covers 14 residues. V dropped 6 bases and J dropped 6; count of bases not matched to a gene: 10. Germline-derived CDR1 and CDR2 are MDHEN and SYDVKM. The CDR3 loop is CASSHLTGEDGYTF. The CDR3 region has the DNA TGTGCCAGCAGCCATCTCACAGGGGAAGATGGCTACACCTTC.

This clone was found a few times. The genes are TRBV6-5 and TRBJ2-7; no clear D. From germline, CDR1 is MNHEY and CDR2 SVGAGI. The germline V and J ends were trimmed by 3 bases and 0 bases, with 9 bases remaining between them. CDR3 length: 14 amino acids. CDR3 amino acids: CASSYSSSSYEQYF. CDR3 DNA: TGTGCCAGCAGTTATAGCAGTAGCTCCTACGAGCAGTACTTC.

The chain is built from TRBV12-3 or TRBV12-4 and TRBJ1-5, with a weak D call TRBD1 (5 bases). This CDR3 spans 14 amino acids. Trimming shortened V by 7 bases and J by 5 bases, and 15 bases separated the two germline ends. CDR3 amino acids: CASTLSGSDQPQHF. The CDR3 DNA follows: TGTGCCAGCACACTTTCAGGGTCCGATCAGCCCCAGCATTTT.

Ten or more counts support this clone. The gene calls are TRBV12-3 or TRBV12-4 and TRBJ1-3; no reliable D call. The CDR3 has 15 residues. Between the trimmed V and J ends, which lost 2 bases and 4 bases, there was a span of 12 bases. The CDR3 sequence is CASSLTSAPGNTIYF. In nucleotides, the CDR3 is TGTGCCAGCAGTTTAACTAGTGCGCCGGGAAACACCATATATTTT.